The T cell receptor beta chain described here comes from a study of T cell responses to AZD1222 COVID-19 vaccine. Study-level findings and limits: The reported proportion of spike-specific TCRs targeting unmutated variant regions was nearly half. The study found vaccine-associated CD4 TCRs spanning spike, dominant at 160-218 and 743-854. Females outnumbered males among donors, who were mostly white British; clonal diversity was possibly underestimated.

The CDR3 length is 15 residues. Germline CDR1 DFQATT, CDR2 SNEGSKA (reference sequence). V lost 3 bases, J lost 4 bases, and 5 bases stayed unmatched. Generated by immunoSEQ multiplex PCR, the TCRdb table keeps only in-frame clones and is missing some. The table includes over 150,000 clones, 91% detected once. Pooling was applied to second doses at about 4 or about 12 weeks. To note about this clone: The antigen remains unidentified.

The sample here was peripheral blood, taken 28 days after the second AZD1222 dose. The chain recombines TRBV20-1 with TRBJ2-1; TRBD2 matches 11 bases. The receptor was derived from an adult who received the AZD1222 COVID-19 vaccine. The CDR3 protein is CSASPWTSGYNEQFF. The DNA for the CDR3 is TGCAGTGCTAGTCCTTGGACTAGCGGGTACAATGAGCAGTTCTTC.